The 8 T cell receptor beta chains listed next were all sequenced from one sample in a study of early T cells in non-severe SARS-CoV-2 infection. From the 5' RACE reads, TCRdb called clonotypes with MiXCR, one entry per CDR3 protein. The sample has 120,000 or so distinct CDR3 sequences; 10% to 15% are singletons. The sequences come from whole blood, collected at baseline. The receptors derive from an adult who was a healthcare worker with PCR-confirmed SARS-CoV-2 infection or an uninfected control (not recorded which).

This clonotype was counted ten times or more. Written as DNA, the CDR3 is TGTGCCAGCAGCTTAGTTCAATTTATGGGGTTGGGAAGCAATCAGCCCCAGCATTTT. This sequence encodes CASSLVQFMGLGSNQPQHF. The chain uses TRBV7-8 and TRBJ1-5; no clear D gene. Trimming left V 1 base short and J 1 base short, with 20 bases between. Germline-derived CDR1 and CDR2 are SGHVS and FQNEAQ. The CDR3 totals 19 residues.

This clonotype came up a few times. The chain uses TRBV4-1 and TRBJ2-5; TRBD2 matches at 16 bases. CDR3 length: 16 amino acids. The V gene end was trimmed by 0 bases and the J gene end by 5 bases; junction bases not matched to a gene: 0. Germline V gene data show CDR1 as MGHRA and CDR2 as YSYEKL. The CDR3 loop reads CASSQEGLAGGETQYF. CDR3 nucleotide sequence: TGCGCCAGCAGCCAAGAGGGACTAGCGGGAGGGGAGACCCAGTACTTC.

The chain is built from TRBV10-3 and TRBJ2-1; possibly TRBD2 for D (5 bases). The CDR3 consists of 11 residues. In germline, CDR1 is ENHRY, CDR2 SYGVKD. Trimming removed 4 bases from V and 9 bases from J, with 7 bases in between. The CDR3 reads CAISVGSEQFF. For the CDR3, the DNA is TGTGCCATCAGTGTTGGGAGTGAGCAGTTCTTC.

This clonotype was found a few times. The J gene is TRBJ2-5, the V gene TRBV7-3; maybe TRBD1 (6 bases). CDR1 and CDR2 from the germline V gene are SGHTA and FQGTGA. Trimming cost V 0 bases and J 1 base, with 9 bases left between them. This CDR3 is 15 amino acids long. The CDR3 loop is CASSLTGQLQETQYF. DNA for the CDR3: TGTGCCAGCAGCTTAACCGGACAGCTCCAAGAGACCCAGTACTTC.

Ten or more counts support this clonotype. This chain links TRBV7-3 with TRBJ1-1; D not certain. The CDR3 totals 15 residues. From germline, CDR1 is SGHTA and CDR2 FQGTGA. Trimming removed 5 bases at V and 3 bases at J, with 16 bases between. CDR3 region: CASSPRGTSDTEAFF. As DNA, the CDR3 is TGTGCCAGCAGCCCGCGCGGAACTTCAGACACTGAAGCTTTCTTT.

In the case of this clonotype: A single base separates this from a much larger clone, so it may be a read error. The chain carries TRBV7-2 and TRBJ2-3; no clear D gene. The CDR3 is made up of 16 amino acids. In germline, CDR1 is SGHTA, CDR2 FQGNSA. CDR3: CASSLGLNNIGDTRYF. The CDR3 DNA reads TGTGCCAGCAGCTTAGGCTTGAACAACATTGGAGATACGCGGTATTTT.

The V gene is TRBV4-1, the J gene TRBJ1-2; tentative D call: TRBD1 (6 bases). The ends were cut back, 4 bases at V and 11 bases at J, with 14 bases in the middle. This CDR3 is built from 12 residues. Looked up from germline, CDR1 is MGHRA and CDR2 is YSYEKL. DNA for the CDR3: TGCGCCAGCAGCCCGCCCTCCAGGGGATACACCTTC. It is translated as CASSPPSRGYTF.

The chain joins TRBV11-2 to TRBJ2-7; D ambiguous. The V end lost 1 base, the J end lost 2 bases, and 6 bases lay between the germline ends. The germline V gene has CDR1 SGHAT and CDR2 FQNNGV. CDR3 length equals 13 residues. Here the CDR3 reads CASSLALTYEQYF. CDR3 nucleotide sequence: TGTGCCAGCAGCTTAGCCTTAACCTACGAGCAGTACTTC.